This entry features one TCR beta chain sequence. TCRdb's copy holds only in-frame clones and misses some; the assay was immunoSEQ multiplex PCR. The table shows 35,000 to 50,000 clones, with around 90% occurring only once. The sample belongs to a study of blood T cell repertoires in COVID-19. The wider study: COVID-19 samples from acute and convalescent phases originated in the United States, Italy and Spain. Sample material is recorded as cDNA or gDNA derived from T cells, B-cell-depleted T cells, or PBMCs.

The CDR3 is made up of 16 amino acids. Trimming left V 1 base short and J 7 bases short, with 16 bases between. The germline CDR1 and CDR2 sequences are MGHRA and YSYEKL. The sample consisted of peripheral blood. The origin of this receptor is a man between 50 and 59 years old with active COVID-19. The gene calls are TRBV4-1 and TRBJ1-4, with D maybe TRBD1 (5 bases). CDR3 amino acids: CASSQGWQRRGEKLFF. CDR3 in DNA: TGCGCCAGCAGCCAAGGATGGCAGAGGAGGGGTGAAAAACTGTTTTTT.